This TCR beta chain is from a study of T-cell memory formation after mild COVID-19. TCRdb re-called the 5' RACE reads with MiXCR, one entry per CDR3 protein. The profile covers about 260,000 distinct CDR3 sequences, with 16% appearing a single time and roughly a fifth taken by the ten largest. This clonotype has only a few counts. The CDR3 has 10 residues. The germline V gene has CDR1 SGHTA and CDR2 FQGTGA. V shed 3 bases and J shed 6 bases, with 3 bases lying between them. The chain couples TRBV7-3 to TRBJ2-7; D gene unclear. The sequencing input was PBMCs or a T cell subset sorted from them (not recorded which). The sequence derives from a man between 18 and 29 years old who had mild COVID-19 (a few samples of this study predate the infection). Cell type and time point are not known. This CDR3 is CASSFVEQYV. CDR3 DNA sequence: TGTGCCAGCAGCTTTGTCGAGCAGTACGTC.